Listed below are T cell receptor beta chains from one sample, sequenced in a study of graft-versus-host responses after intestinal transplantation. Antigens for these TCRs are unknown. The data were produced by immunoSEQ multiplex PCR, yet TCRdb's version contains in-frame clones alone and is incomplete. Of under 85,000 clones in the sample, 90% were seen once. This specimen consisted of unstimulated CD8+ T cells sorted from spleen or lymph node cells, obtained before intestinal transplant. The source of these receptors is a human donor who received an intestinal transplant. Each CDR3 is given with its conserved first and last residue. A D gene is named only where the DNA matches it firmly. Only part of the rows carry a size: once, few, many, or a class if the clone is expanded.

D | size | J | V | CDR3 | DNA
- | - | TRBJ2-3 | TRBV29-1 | CSVEGGLHQKGTDTQYF | TGCAGCGTTGAAGGGGGGCTCCATCAAAAGGGGACAGATACGCAGTATTTT
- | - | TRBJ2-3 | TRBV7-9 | CASSSPGDTQYF | TGTGCCAGCAGTTCGCCCGGGGATACGCAGTATTTT
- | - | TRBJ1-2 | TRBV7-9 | CASSLVWLEVIGYTF | TGTGCCAGCAGCTTAGTTTGGTTGGAGGTGATCGGCTACACCTTC
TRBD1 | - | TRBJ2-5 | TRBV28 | CASRIGQAETQYF | TGTGCCAGCAGAATCGGACAGGCGGAGACCCAGTACTTC
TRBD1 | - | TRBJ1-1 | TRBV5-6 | CASSWGVGTGVTEAFF | TGTGCCAGCAGCTGGGGGGTCGGGACAGGGGTTACTGAAGCTTTCTTT
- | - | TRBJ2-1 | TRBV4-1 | CASSQTLAPFNEQFF | TGCGCCAGCAGCCAGACCCTAGCGCCTTTCAATGAGCAGTTCTTC
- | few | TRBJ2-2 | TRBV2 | CATDRLNTGELFF | TGTGCCACCGACAGATTGAACACCGGGGAGCTGTTTTTT
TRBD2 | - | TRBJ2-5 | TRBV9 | CASSVGGGSETQYF | TGTGCCAGCAGCGTGGGCGGGGGGAGCGAGACCCAGTACTTC
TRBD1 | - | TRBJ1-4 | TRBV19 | CASSPRGLGEKLFF | TGTGCCAGTAGTCCCAGGGGGCTCGGTGAAAAACTGTTTTTT
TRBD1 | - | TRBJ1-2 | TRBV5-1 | CASSTGRDRDNYGYTF | TGCGCCAGCAGCACGGGCCGGGACAGGGATAACTATGGCTACACCTTC
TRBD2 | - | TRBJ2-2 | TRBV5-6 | CASSPIGGVNTGELFF | TGTGCCAGCAGCCCCATTGGGGGGGTGAACACCGGGGAGCTGTTTTTT
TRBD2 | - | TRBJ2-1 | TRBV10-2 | CATGGGHEQFF | TGCGCCACGGGGGGGGGCCATGAGCAGTTCTTC
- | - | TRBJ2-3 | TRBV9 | CASSVAGDPSTDTQYF | TGTGCCAGCAGCGTAGCGGGGGACCCGAGCACAGATACGCAGTATTTT
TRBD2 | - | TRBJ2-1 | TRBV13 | CASSAGTSGGASNEQFF | TGTGCCAGCAGCGCTGGGACTAGCGGGGGGGCGTCGAATGAGCAGTTCTTC
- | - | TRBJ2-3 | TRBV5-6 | CASSPPSVPDTQYF | TGTGCCAGCAGCCCGCCTAGCGTCCCAGATACGCAGTATTTT
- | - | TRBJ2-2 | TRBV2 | CASTRAGETNTGELFF | TGTGCCAGCACCCGCGCAGGGGAGACTAACACCGGGGAGCTGTTTTTT
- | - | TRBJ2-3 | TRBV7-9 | CASSSLRGRSTDTQYF | TGTGCCAGCAGCTCCCTTCGGGGTAGGAGCACAGATACGCAGTATTTT
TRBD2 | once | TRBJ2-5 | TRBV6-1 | CASSEFLAGEETQYF | TGTGCCAGCAGTGAATTCCTAGCGGGCGAGGAGACCCAGTACTTC
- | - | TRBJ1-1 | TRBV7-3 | CASSLGVGDTEAFF | TGTGCCAGCAGCTTAGGGGTCGGGGACACTGAAGCTTTCTTT
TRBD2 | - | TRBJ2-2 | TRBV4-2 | CASSQVGRGLGNTGELFF | TGTGCCAGCAGCCAAGTCGGGAGGGGGTTGGGGAACACCGGGGAGCTGTTTTTT
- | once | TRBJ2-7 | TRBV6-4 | CASSDLRSYEQYF | TGTGCCAGCAGTGACCTAAGGAGCTACGAGCAGTACTTC
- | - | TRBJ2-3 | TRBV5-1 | CASSLNPYMTDTQYF | TGCGCCAGCAGCCTTAACCCGTACATGACAGATACGCAGTATTTT
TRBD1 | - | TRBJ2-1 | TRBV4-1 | CASSHLWTGGENEQFF | TGCGCCAGCAGCCATCTTTGGACAGGGGGCGAGAATGAGCAGTTCTTC
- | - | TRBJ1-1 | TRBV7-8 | CASSLDSMNTEAFF | TGTGCCAGCAGCTTAGACAGCATGAACACTGAAGCTTTCTTT
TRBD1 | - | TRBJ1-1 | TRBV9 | CASSVVGQTNTEAFF | TGTGCCAGCAGCGTAGTGGGACAGACGAACACTGAAGCTTTCTTT
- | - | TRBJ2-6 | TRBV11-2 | CASSLSSGANVLTF | TGTGCCAGCAGCTTGAGCTCTGGGGCCAACGTCCTGACTTTC
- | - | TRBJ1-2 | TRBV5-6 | CASSLGSEGRVYGYTF | TGTGCCAGCAGCTTGGGGTCGGAGGGGAGGGTGTATGGCTACACCTTC
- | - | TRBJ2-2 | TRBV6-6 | CASSLLAPGELFF | TGTGCCAGCAGTTTACTAGCACCCGGGGAGCTGTTTTTT
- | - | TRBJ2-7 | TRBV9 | CASSPDMSSYEQYF | TGTGCCAGCAGCCCCGACATGAGCTCCTACGAGCAGTACTTC